This T cell receptor (beta chain) was recovered during a study of blood T cell repertoires in COVID-19. Study background: The United States, Italy and Spain were the sources of the acute and convalescent COVID-19 samples. In each case, the material was cDNA or gDNA derived from T cells, B-cell-depleted T cells, or PBMCs.

As handled by the study authors: Estimation of nucleated cell counts relied on the amplification of reference gene primers. Some clones are missing from TCRdb's copy, which holds only in-frame ones; the method was immunoSEQ multiplex PCR. V and J calls and clone size are those listed in that table; D and trimming were worked out from the DNA. This sample has under 150,000 clones, with over 75% found just once. The CDR3 contains 15 residues. V gave up 5 bases and J gave up 4 bases; unmatched junction bases: 8. Germline values: CDR1 MNHEY, CDR2 SMNVEV (reference sequence). Sequenced input: peripheral blood. This rearrangement joins TRBV27 to TRBJ1-2, with TRBD1 identical over 9 bases. This TCR derives from a man older than 75 with acute or convalescent COVID-19. CDR3 in amino acids: CASSLTQGAGYGYTF. The CDR3, as DNA: TGTGCCAGCAGTCTCACACAGGGGGCGGGCTATGGCTACACCTTC.